The 18 T cell receptor beta chains given below trace back to one sample, sequenced in a study of immune reconstitution after stem cell transplant in scleroderma. Via MiXCR, TCRdb re-called the RT-PCR reads, giving one row per CDR3 protein. The data show approximately 3,100 distinct CDR3 sequences, around 3.3% seen once. The specimen was collected before or after autologous hematopoietic stem cell transplantation (not recorded which). Receptors were obtained from a human donor with systemic sclerosis.

Sample share makes this clonotype medium-sized. This chain links TRBV20-1 with TRBJ1-1; weak D call: TRBD1 (6 bases). V shed 0 bases and J shed 4 bases, with 15 bases lying between them. Germline CDR1 reads DFQATT; CDR2 reads SNEGSKA (reference sequence). The CDR3 is made up of 15 amino acids. The CDR3 DNA is TGCAGTGCTAGAGAACCTCCCGACAGGAGCACTGAAGCTTTCTTT. The encoded protein is CSAREPPDRSTEAFF.

This clonotype is classed as medium-sized. The chain is built from TRBV12-3 or TRBV12-4 and TRBJ2-1; D possibly uses TRBD1 or TRBD2 (5 bases each). V shed 6 bases and J shed 2 bases, with 14 bases lying between them. The CDR3 has 15 residues. The CDR3 nucleotides read TGTGCCAGCAGCTACGGGACGTATCCCTACAATGAGCAGTTCTTC. It codes for CASSYGTYPYNEQFF.

This clonotype is labeled medium-sized (0.01 to 0.1%). V and J are TRBV27 and TRBJ2-3; 11 nucleotides align to TRBD1. V gave up 6 bases and J gave up 1 base; unmatched junction bases: 3. CDR1 and CDR2 from the germline V gene are MNHEY and SMNVEV (reference sequence). The CDR3 totals 15 residues. CDR3 region: CASRDRGLGTDTQYF. In nucleotides, the CDR3 is TGTGCCAGCAGGGACAGGGGGCTAGGCACAGATACGCAGTATTTT.

This clonotype is medium-sized (0.01 to 0.1%) within its sample. The rearrangement joins TRBV6-2 or TRBV6-3 to TRBJ2-3, with a weak D call TRBD1 (6 bases). CDR3 length: 17 amino acids. Germline CDR1 and CDR2: MNHEY and SVGEGT. Trimming shortened V by 6 bases and J by 2 bases, and 21 bases separated the two germline ends. CDR3 nucleotides: TGTGCCAGCAGCTCCGACTGGGACACCTGGTCCACAGATACGCAGTATTTT. This encodes CASSSDWDTWSTDTQYF.

By its share, this clonotype is medium-sized. J is TRBJ2-1 and V is TRBV15, with D perhaps TRBD1 (6 bases). V was pared by 0 bases and J by 12 bases, with 21 bases between. The CDR3 runs to 16 residues. Germline-derived CDR1 and CDR2 are LNHNV and YYDKDF (reference sequence). The CDR3 loop reads CATSREGRDTTFGQFF. The CDR3 DNA sequence: TGTGCCACCAGCAGAGAGGGACGGGACACCACTTTCGGGCAGTTCTTC. The full variable domain, rest sourced from reference TRBV15 and TRBJ2-1, is DAMVIQNPRYQVTQFGKPVTLSCSQTLNHNVMYWYQQKSSQAPKLLFHYYDKDFNNEADTPDNFQSRRPNTSFCFLDIRSPGLGDTAMYLCATSREGRDTTFGQFFGPGTRLTVL.

This clonotype rates as medium-sized. This chain joins TRBV18 and TRBJ1-1; maybe TRBD1 (5 bases). V dropped 6 bases and J dropped 1 base, with 12 bases sitting between them. CDR1 KGHSH and CDR2 LQKENI come from the germline V gene. This CDR3 is built from 14 residues. CDR3 DNA sequence: TGTGCCAGCTCGACAGAGCATACGAACACTGAAGCTTTCTTT. This encodes CASSTEHTNTEAFF.

This clonotype was observed a handful of times. The chain has TRBV18 and TRBJ2-7; possibly TRBD1 or TRBD2 for D (5 bases each). Germline V CDR1 and CDR2: KGHSH, LQKENI. CDR3 length: 15 amino acids. Trimming cost V 0 bases and J 0 bases, with 9 bases left between them. CDR3 residues: CASSPPRGFSYEQYF. CDR3 DNA sequence: TGTGCCAGCTCACCACCCCGGGGCTTCTCCTACGAGCAGTACTTC. Drawing the rest from reference TRBV18 and TRBJ2-7, the complete variable domain is NAGVMQNPRHLVRRRGQEARLRCSPMKGHSHVYWYRQLPEEGLKFMVYLQKENIIDESGMPKERFSAEFPKEGPSILRIQQVVRGDSAAYFCASSPPRGFSYEQYFGPGTRLTVT.

In its sample, this clonotype ranks as medium-sized. V is TRBV18 and J is TRBJ1-5; D unclear. The V and J ends lost 2 bases and 8 bases respectively, with 7 bases between them. The CDR3 consists of 12 residues. The germline V gene has CDR1 KGHSH and CDR2 LQKENI. Here the CDR3 DNA reads TGTGCCAGCTCACCAGGGGTCGAGCCCCAGCATTTT. This gives the protein CASSPGVEPQHF. The variable domain in full, with the rest retrieved from reference TRBV18 and TRBJ1-5, is NAGVMQNPRHLVRRRGQEARLRCSPMKGHSHVYWYRQLPEEGLKFMVYLQKENIIDESGMPKERFSAEFPKEGPSILRIQQVVRGDSAAYFCASSPGVEPQHFGDGTRLSIL.

This clonotype qualifies as medium-sized. The rearrangement uses TRBV23-1 and TRBJ2-4, with 10 nucleotides matching TRBD1. TRBV23-1 is recorded as an ORF, its role being uncertain. This CDR3 is 16 amino acids long. J gave up 2 bases and V 7 bases, and 8 bases lay outside the gene matches. The DNA for the CDR3 is TGCGCCAGCATTCTTCGGGACAGGGGTCCCAAAAACATTCAGTACTTC. Amino acid sequence: CASILRDRGPKNIQYF.

By sample fraction, this clonotype is medium-sized. The chain is built from TRBV5-6 and TRBJ1-6, with TRBD1 as a possible D gene (6 bases). CDR3 length equals 15 residues. V dropped 2 bases and J dropped 3 bases, with 9 bases sitting between them. CDR1 and CDR2 (germline): SGHDT, YYEEEE. The CDR3 sequence: CASSFADSYNSPLHF. The CDR3 DNA reads as TGTGCCAGCAGCTTCGCGGACAGCTATAATTCACCCCTCCACTTT.

By its share, this clonotype is medium-sized. V and J are TRBV5-1 and TRBJ1-6, with D perhaps matching TRBD1 (5 bases). The CDR3 contains 14 residues. Looked up from germline, CDR1 is SGHRS and CDR2 is YFSETQ. V lost 4 bases and J 10 bases, leaving 15 bases between the germline ends. CDR3 coding DNA: TGCGCCAGCAGCCGGGACGGCCGGCAATCACCCCTCCACTTT. Protein product: CASSRDGRQSPLHF. The variable domain in full, with the rest retrieved from reference TRBV5-1 and TRBJ1-6, is KAGVTQTPRYLIKTRGQQVTLSCSPISGHRSVSWYQQTPGQGLQFLFEYFSETQRNKGNFPGRFSGRQFSNSRSEMNVSTLELGDSALYLCASSRDGRQSPLHFGNGTRLTVT.

This clonotype is classed as large. The rearrangement links TRBV11-3 to TRBJ1-1; a possible D gene is TRBD1 (6 bases). Trimming shortened V by 5 bases and J by 4 bases, and 17 bases separated the two germline ends. Germline assignment: CDR1 SGHNT and CDR2 YENEEA. The CDR3 is 15 residues long. The CDR3 DNA is TGTGCCAGCAGCCATGAGGGGGGGCAAGGCACTGAAGCTTTCTTT. It yields the protein CASSHEGGQGTEAFF.

Judged by abundance, this clonotype is medium-sized. The V gene is TRBV20-1, the J gene TRBJ2-3; possibly TRBD2 for D (5 bases). The CDR3 extends over 13 amino acids. V dropped 3 bases and J dropped 3 bases, with 10 bases sitting between them. Germline values: CDR1 DFQATT, CDR2 SNEGSKA (reference sequence). CDR3: CSARVRGTDTQYF. The CDR3 DNA reads as TGCAGTGCTAGGGTACGGGGAACAGATACGCAGTATTTT.

This clonotype is labeled large (0.1 to 1%). The rearrangement links TRBV7-3 to TRBJ2-3; 8 bases align to TRBD1. Germline assignment: CDR1 SGHTA and CDR2 FQGTGA. The V and J ends lost 5 bases and 0 bases, in that order; junction bases with no gene match: 4. The CDR3 sequence is 15 residues long. The CDR3 loop reads CASSPRTGSTDTQYF. In DNA form, the CDR3 reads TGTGCCAGCAGCCCCAGGACAGGGAGCACAGATACGCAGTATTTT.

This clonotype is deemed medium-sized. V usage is TRBV6-2 or TRBV6-3 and J usage is TRBJ2-7; the D is unclear. Germline V gene sequence: CDR1 MNHEY, CDR2 SVGEGT. V gave up 5 bases and J gave up 1 base, with 9 bases separating them. The CDR3 is 13 amino acids. CDR3 in amino acids: CASSRGESYEQYF. The CDR3, as DNA: TGTGCCAGCAGTCGCGGAGAGTCCTACGAGCAGTACTTC.

Within the sample, this clonotype is medium-sized. The V gene is TRBV20-1, the J gene TRBJ2-1, with 10 bases that match TRBD2. Germline trimming cut 6 bases from V and 4 bases from J; bases unmatched to any gene: 9. The CDR3 is made up of 15 amino acids. Per germline, CDR1 DFQATT and CDR2 SNEGSKA (reference sequence). CDR3 amino acids: CSANPPSGSYNEQFF. The DNA for the CDR3 is TGCAGTGCAAACCCCCCTAGCGGGAGTTACAATGAGCAGTTCTTC.

This clonotype is medium-sized (0.01 to 0.1%) by share. This chain links TRBV20-1 with TRBJ2-3, with D perhaps given as TRBD1 or TRBD2 (6 bases each). The CDR3 has 17 amino acids. V shed 0 bases and J shed 1 base, with 17 bases lying between them. Germline V gene sequence: CDR1 DFQATT, CDR2 SNEGSKA (reference sequence). CDR3 sequence: CSAREGGGVAGTDTQYF. CDR3 sequence (DNA): TGCAGTGCTAGAGAGGGGGGCGGTGTCGCCGGCACAGATACGCAGTATTTT.

This clonotype is termed medium-sized. The chain employs TRBV21-1 and TRBJ2-2; the DNA was not used to check the table's D call, TRBD2. TRBV21-1 is a listed pseudogene. This CDR3 is 15 amino acids long. This chain's CDR3 is CASSARRSASGRLFF. The CDR3 DNA follows: TGTGCCAGCAGCGCCAGGAGGTCAGCTAGCGGGAGGCTGTTTTTT.